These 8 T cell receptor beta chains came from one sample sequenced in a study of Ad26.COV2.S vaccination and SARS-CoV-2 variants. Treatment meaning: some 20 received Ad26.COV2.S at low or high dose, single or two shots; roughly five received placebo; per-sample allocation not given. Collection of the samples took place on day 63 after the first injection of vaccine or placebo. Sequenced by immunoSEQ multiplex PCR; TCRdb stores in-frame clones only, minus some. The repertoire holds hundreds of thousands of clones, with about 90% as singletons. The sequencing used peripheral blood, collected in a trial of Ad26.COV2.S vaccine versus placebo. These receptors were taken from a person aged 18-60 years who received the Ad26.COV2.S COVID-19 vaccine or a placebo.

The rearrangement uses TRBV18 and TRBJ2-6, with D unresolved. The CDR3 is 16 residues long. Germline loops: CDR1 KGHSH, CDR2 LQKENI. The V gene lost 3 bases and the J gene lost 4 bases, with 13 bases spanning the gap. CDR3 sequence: CASSPVVGAGANVLTF. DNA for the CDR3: TGTGCCAGCTCACCCGTTGTAGGAGCCGGGGCCAACGTCCTGACTTTC.

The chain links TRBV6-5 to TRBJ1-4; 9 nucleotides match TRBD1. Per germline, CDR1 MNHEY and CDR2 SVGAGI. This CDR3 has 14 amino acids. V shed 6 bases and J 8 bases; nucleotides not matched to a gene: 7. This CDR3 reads CASSPGQGGEKLFF. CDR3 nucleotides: TGTGCCAGCAGCCCGGGACAGGGAGGCGAAAAACTGTTTTTT.

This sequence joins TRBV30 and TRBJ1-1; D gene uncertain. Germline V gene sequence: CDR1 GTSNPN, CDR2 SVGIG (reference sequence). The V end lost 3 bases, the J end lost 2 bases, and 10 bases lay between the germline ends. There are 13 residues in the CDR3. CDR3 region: CAWRLTPNTEAFF. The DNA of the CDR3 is TGTGCCTGGAGGCTGACACCAAACACTGAAGCTTTCTTT.

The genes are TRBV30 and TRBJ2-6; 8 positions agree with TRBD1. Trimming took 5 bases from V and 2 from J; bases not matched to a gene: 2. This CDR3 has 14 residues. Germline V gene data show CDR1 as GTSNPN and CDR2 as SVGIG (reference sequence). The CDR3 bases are TGTGCCTGGGAACAGGGGGCTGGGGCCAACGTCCTGACTTTC. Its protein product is CAWEQGAGANVLTF.

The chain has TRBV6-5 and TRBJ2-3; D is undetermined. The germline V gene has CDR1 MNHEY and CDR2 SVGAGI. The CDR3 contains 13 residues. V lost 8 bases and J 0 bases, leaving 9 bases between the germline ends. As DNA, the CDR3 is TGTGCCAGCCACAGCGCTAGCACAGATACGCAGTATTTT. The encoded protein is CASHSASTDTQYF.

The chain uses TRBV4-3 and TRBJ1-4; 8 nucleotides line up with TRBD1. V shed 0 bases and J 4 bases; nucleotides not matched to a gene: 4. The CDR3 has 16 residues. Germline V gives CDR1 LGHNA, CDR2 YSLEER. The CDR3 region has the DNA TGCGCCAGCAGCCAAGACAGGGGGCGTGATAATGAAAAACTGTTTTTT. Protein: CASSQDRGRDNEKLFF.

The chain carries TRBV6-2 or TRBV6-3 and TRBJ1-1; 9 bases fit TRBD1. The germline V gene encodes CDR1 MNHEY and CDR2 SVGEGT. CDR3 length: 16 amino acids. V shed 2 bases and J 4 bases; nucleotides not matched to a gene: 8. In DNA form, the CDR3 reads TGTGCCAGCAGTTACCGGAAACAGGGGGCTGGCACTGAAGCTTTCTTT. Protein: CASSYRKQGAGTEAFF.

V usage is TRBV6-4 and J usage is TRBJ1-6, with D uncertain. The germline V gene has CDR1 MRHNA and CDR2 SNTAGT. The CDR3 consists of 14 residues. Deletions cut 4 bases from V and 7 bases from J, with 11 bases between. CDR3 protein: CASSVAVSNSPLHF. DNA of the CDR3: TGTGCCAGCAGTGTAGCCGTTTCCAATTCACCCCTCCACTTT.